The rows below give T cell receptor beta chains drawn from one sample of a study of human T cells and chemical hapten exposure. One entry per CDR3 protein results from TCRdb running MiXCR on the 5' RACE reads. Counted here are about 140,000 distinct CDR3 sequences, roughly 4% occurring once; the ten biggest clones make up more than 1.2%. These receptors all stem from a female donor in good health. Both conserved end residues are part of each CDR3. The D gene is left open where the match is weak. Clone sizes are given selectively: once, few, many, or a class where the clone is expanded.

TGTGCCACCAGCAGAGATCAAGGCGTTGGACTGAACACTGAAGCTTTCTTT	CATSRDQGVGLNTEAFF	NA	NA	TRBJ1-1	TRBV15
TGCAGTGCTAGCCCGCCTGGGGTAAGATACAATGAGCAGTTCTTC	CSASPPGVRYNEQFF	NA	many	TRBJ2-1	TRBV20-1
TGTGCCAGCTTTCAGCTGGCTGGAAACACCATATATTTT	CASFQLAGNTIYF	NA	NA	TRBJ1-3	TRBV6-1
TGTGCCAGCAGCGCTAATGACAGACGGGACATTCAGTACTTC	CASSANDRRDIQYF	NA	many	TRBJ2-4	TRBV28
TGTGCCAGCAGCGTAGCCGGCCAGGAGGCTAACTATGGCTACACCTTC	CASSVAGQEANYGYTF	NA	many	TRBJ1-2	TRBV9
TGTGCCTGGAATTCACCCAGGGATAGCACTGAAGCTTTCTTT	CAWNSPRDSTEAFF	NA	few	TRBJ1-1	TRBV30
TGTGCCAGCAGCCCTCAACAGACTCTCAAAGAGACCCAGTACTTC	CASSPQQTLKETQYF	NA	many	TRBJ2-5	TRBV6-5
TGTGCCAGCAGTTTAGCGGGCAGCGTGGGGCAGTATTTT	CASSLAGSVGQYF	NA	NA	TRBJ2-3	TRBV12-3/TRBV12-4
TGTGCCAGCAGCGAACAGGGGCGAGCTGGAAACACCATATATTTT	CASSEQGRAGNTIYF	TRBD1	many	TRBJ1-3	TRBV9
TGTGCCAGCAGTTTTGTGGGCGAGCAGTACTTC	CASSFVGEQYF	NA	NA	TRBJ2-7	TRBV28
TGTGCCAGCAGCCTCCGGACAGGTCTCTATGGCTACACCTTC	CASSLRTGLYGYTF	TRBD1	few	TRBJ1-2	TRBV6-5